The next 8 T cell receptor beta chains were all read from a single sample in a study of T-cell memory formation after mild COVID-19. TCRdb re-called the 5' RACE reads through MiXCR, storing one row per CDR3 protein. The sample lists 400,000 to 500,000 distinct CDR3 sequences; around 20% were seen once. Specimen: PBMCs or a T cell subset sorted from them (not recorded which). These receptor sequences come from an adult woman who had mild COVID-19 (a few samples of this study predate the infection). Cell type and time point are not known.

The rearrangement links TRBV9 to TRBJ1-1; weak D call: TRBD1 (5 bases). Germline V CDR1 and CDR2: SGDLS, YYNGEE. The CDR3 has 15 amino acids. V lost 0 bases and J 4 bases, leaving 13 bases between the germline ends. CDR3 loop: CASSVDGGSGTEAFF. DNA for the CDR3: TGTGCCAGCAGCGTAGATGGGGGATCGGGCACTGAAGCTTTCTTT.

This chain uses TRBV18 with TRBJ1-2; D unclear. This CDR3 region has 13 residues. Germline lookup yields CDR1 KGHSH and CDR2 LQKENI. Between the trimmed V and J ends, which lost 2 bases and 3 bases, there was a span of 7 bases. The chain's CDR3 is CASSPETDYGYTF. CDR3 sequence (DNA): TGTGCCAGCTCACCAGAGACCGACTATGGCTACACCTTC.

This clonotype was seen at least ten times. The chain couples TRBV12-3 or TRBV12-4 to TRBJ2-5; the D gene is possibly TRBD2 (7 bases). V was cut by 3 bases and J by 5 bases, with 16 bases left in between. The CDR3 covers 15 residues. The CDR3 sequence is CASSLGGRDRETQYF. CDR3 nucleotide sequence: TGTGCCAGCAGTTTGGGGGGGCGCGACAGGGAGACCCAGTACTTC.

This chain links TRBV4-1 with TRBJ2-1; 12 positions match TRBD2. Germline-derived CDR1 and CDR2 are MGHRA and YSYEKL. The CDR3 extends over 16 amino acids. J lost 5 bases, V lost 2 bases, and 4 bases had no gene match. The CDR3 sequence is CASSQLAGGINNEQFF. CDR3 bases: TGCGCCAGCAGCCAACTAGCGGGGGGGATAAACAATGAGCAGTTCTTC.

The chain uses TRBV3-1 and TRBJ2-6, with no clear D. The CDR3 runs to 16 residues. Germline V lookup: CDR1 LGHDT, CDR2 YNNKEL (reference sequence). The V gene lost 1 base and the J gene lost 2 bases, with 9 bases spanning the gap. The CDR3 coding sequence is TGTGCCAGCAGCCAAGTCCCCGGTGCTGGGGCCAACGTCCTGACTTTC. Protein product: CASSQVPGAGANVLTF.

This clonotype was picked up a small number of times. The rearrangement uses TRBV20-1 and TRBJ2-1; TRBD2 aligns across 9 bases. The germline V gene has CDR1 DFQATT and CDR2 SNEGSKA (reference sequence). The CDR3 loop spans 16 amino acids. J gave up 5 bases and V 6 bases, and 14 bases lay outside the gene matches. CDR3 in DNA: TGCAGTGCAAGGGTCCTCGGCGGGGGGGCCCACAATGAGCAGTTCTTC. This translates into CSARVLGGGAHNEQFF.

In DNA, the CDR3 is TGTGCCAGCAGTTACTCGAAACGGACGGGCTCTGGAAACACCATATATTTT. Translation gives CASSYSKRTGSGNTIYF. The J gene is TRBJ1-3, the V gene TRBV6-5, with D unresolved. CDR3 size: 17 residues. The V end was cut by 0 bases, the J end by 0 bases, with 12 bases between. Germline assignment: CDR1 MNHEY and CDR2 SVGAGI.

This clonotype appeared a few times. This chain joins TRBV7-9 and TRBJ2-2, with D possibly matching TRBD2 (6 bases). The CDR3 covers 14 residues. Germline loops: CDR1 SEHNR, CDR2 FQNEAQ (reference sequence). The V and J ends lost 4 bases and 3 bases respectively, with 9 bases between them. The CDR3 protein is CASSWDSHTGELFF. For the CDR3, the DNA is TGTGCCAGCAGCTGGGACTCCCACACCGGGGAGCTGTTTTTT. Based on the CDR3 plus reference TRBV7-9 and TRBJ2-2, the full variable domain is DTGVSQNPRHKITKRGQNVTFRCDPISEHNRLYWYRQTLGQGPEFLTYFQNEAQLEKSRLLSDRFSAERPKGSFSTLEIQRTEQGDSAMYLCASSWDSHTGELFFGEGSRLTVL.